This paragraph covers one TCR beta chain sequence. These data belong to a study of blood T cell repertoires in COVID-19. The germline CDR1 and CDR2 sequences are LGHDT and YNNKEL (reference sequence). J gave up 12 bases and V 5 bases, and 5 bases lay outside the gene matches. This CDR3 is 13 amino acids long. The repertoire was sequenced with immunoSEQ multiplex PCR; TCRdb's copy has only in-frame clones and lacks some. The sample yields approximately 240,000 clones, 87% seen once. This sequence originates from a woman in her twenties or thirties with acute COVID-19. The chain has TRBV3-1 (or the pseudogene TRBV3-2) and TRBJ1-6, with 9 bases lining up with TRBD1. Sequencing used PBMCs or T cells enriched from blood (not recorded which). CDR3 residues: CASSERTGEPLHF. CDR3 nucleotides: TGTGCCAGCAGCGAACGGACAGGGGAACCCCTCCACTTT.